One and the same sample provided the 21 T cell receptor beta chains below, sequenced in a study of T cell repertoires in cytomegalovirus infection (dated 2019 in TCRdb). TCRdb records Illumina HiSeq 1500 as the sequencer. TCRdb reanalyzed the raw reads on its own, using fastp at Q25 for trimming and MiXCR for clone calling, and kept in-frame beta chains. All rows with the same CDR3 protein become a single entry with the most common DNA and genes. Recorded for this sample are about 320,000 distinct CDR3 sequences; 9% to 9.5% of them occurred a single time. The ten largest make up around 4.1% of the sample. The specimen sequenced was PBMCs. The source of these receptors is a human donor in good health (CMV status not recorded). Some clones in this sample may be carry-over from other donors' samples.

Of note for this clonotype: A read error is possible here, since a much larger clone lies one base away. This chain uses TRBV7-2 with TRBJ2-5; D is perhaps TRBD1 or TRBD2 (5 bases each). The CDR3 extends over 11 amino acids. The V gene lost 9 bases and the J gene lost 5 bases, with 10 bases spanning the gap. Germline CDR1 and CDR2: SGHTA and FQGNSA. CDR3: CARNGAETQYF. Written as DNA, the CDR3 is TGTGCCAGAAACGGGGCCGAGACCCAGTACTTC. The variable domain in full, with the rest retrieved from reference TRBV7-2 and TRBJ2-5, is GAGVSQSPSNKVTEKGKDVELRCDPISGHTALYWYRQSLGQGLEFLIYFQGNSAPDKSGLPSDRFSAERTGGSVSTLTIQRTQQEDSAVYLCARNGAETQYFGPGTRLLVL.

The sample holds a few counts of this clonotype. The DNA of the CDR3 is TGTGCCAGTTCAGGGGGGGAAGCAGAGACCCAGTACTTC. Amino acid sequence: CASSGGEAETQYF. This rearrangement joins TRBV2 to TRBJ2-5; D could derive from TRBD1 or TRBD2 (7 bases each). Germline loops: CDR1 SNHLY, CDR2 FYNNEI. The CDR3 has 13 amino acids. V was shortened by 9 bases and J by 4 bases, with 15 bases between the two germline ends.

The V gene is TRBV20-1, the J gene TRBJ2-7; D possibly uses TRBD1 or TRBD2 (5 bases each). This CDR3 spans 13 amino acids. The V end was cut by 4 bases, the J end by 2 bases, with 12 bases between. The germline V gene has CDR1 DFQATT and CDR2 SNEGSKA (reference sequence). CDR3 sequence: CSAKDEGPYEQYF. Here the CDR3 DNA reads TGCAGTGCTAAAGACGAGGGGCCCTACGAGCAGTACTTC.

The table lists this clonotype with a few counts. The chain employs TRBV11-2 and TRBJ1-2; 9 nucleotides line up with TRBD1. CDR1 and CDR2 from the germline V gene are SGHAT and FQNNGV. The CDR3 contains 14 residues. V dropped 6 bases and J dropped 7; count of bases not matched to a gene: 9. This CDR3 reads CASRSTGGAGGYTF. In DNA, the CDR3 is TGTGCCAGCAGGTCTACAGGGGGCGCGGGTGGCTACACCTTC.

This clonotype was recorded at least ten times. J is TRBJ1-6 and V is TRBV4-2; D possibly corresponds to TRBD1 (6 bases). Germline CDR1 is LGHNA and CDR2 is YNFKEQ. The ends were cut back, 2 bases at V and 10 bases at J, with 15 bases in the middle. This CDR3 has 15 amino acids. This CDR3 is CASSQIGGANSPLHF. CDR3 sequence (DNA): TGTGCCAGCAGCCAAATTGGGGGGGCCAACTCACCCCTCCACTTT.

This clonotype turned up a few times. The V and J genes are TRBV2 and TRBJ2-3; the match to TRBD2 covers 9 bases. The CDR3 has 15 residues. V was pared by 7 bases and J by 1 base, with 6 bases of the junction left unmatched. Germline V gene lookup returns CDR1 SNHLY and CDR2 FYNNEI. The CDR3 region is CASKLSSGGTDTQYF. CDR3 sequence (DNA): TGTGCCAGCAAACTCTCTAGCGGGGGCACAGATACGCAGTATTTT.

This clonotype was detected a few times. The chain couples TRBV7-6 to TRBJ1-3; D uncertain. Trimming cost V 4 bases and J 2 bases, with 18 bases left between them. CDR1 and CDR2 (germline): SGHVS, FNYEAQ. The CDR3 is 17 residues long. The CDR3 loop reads CASSSETSSWAGNTIYF. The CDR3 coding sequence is TGTGCCAGCAGCTCCGAAACCTCATCCTGGGCTGGAAACACCATATATTTT.

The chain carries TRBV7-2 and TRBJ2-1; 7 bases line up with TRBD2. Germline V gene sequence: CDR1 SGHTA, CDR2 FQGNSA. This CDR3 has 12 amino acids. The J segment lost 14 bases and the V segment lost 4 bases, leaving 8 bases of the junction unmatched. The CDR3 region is CASSSYALAEFF. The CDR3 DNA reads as TGTGCCAGCAGCTCCTATGCCCTAGCGGAGTTCTTC.

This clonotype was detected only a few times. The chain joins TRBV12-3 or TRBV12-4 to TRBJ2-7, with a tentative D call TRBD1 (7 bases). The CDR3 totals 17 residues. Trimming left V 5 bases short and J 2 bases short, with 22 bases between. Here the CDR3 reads CASSTRNRGGGAYEQYF. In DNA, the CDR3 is TGTGCCAGCAGTACGAGAAACAGGGGAGGTGGCGCCTACGAGCAGTACTTC.

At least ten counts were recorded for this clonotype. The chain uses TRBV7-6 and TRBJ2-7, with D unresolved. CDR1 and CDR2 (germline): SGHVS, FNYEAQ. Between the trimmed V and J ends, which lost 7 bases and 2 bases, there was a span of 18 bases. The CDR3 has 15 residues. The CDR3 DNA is TGTGCCAGCATCCCTCTACCAGGCGTGCCCTACGAGCAGTACTTC. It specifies CASIPLPGVPYEQYF.

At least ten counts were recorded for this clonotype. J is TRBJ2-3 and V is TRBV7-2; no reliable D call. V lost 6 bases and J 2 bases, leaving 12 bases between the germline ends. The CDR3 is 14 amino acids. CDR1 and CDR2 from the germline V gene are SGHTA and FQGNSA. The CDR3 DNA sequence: TGTGCCAGCAGGGGGTATTCAACCACAGATACGCAGTATTTT. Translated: CASRGYSTTDTQYF. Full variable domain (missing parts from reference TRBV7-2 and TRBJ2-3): GAGVSQSPSNKVTEKGKDVELRCDPISGHTALYWYRQSLGQGLEFLIYFQGNSAPDKSGLPSDRFSAERTGGSVSTLTIQRTQQEDSAVYLCASRGYSTTDTQYFGPGTRLTVL.

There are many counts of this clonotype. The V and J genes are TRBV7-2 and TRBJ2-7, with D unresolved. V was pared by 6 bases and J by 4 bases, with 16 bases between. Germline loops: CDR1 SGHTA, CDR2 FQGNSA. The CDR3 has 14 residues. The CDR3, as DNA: TGTGCCAGCAGTATCGGACCCTTTGGGTACGAGCAGTACTTC. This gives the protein CASSIGPFGYEQYF.

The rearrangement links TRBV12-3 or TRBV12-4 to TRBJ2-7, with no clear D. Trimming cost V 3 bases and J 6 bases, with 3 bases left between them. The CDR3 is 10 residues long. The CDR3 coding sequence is TGTGCCAGCAGTTTCAGCGAGCAGTACTTC. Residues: CASSFSEQYF.

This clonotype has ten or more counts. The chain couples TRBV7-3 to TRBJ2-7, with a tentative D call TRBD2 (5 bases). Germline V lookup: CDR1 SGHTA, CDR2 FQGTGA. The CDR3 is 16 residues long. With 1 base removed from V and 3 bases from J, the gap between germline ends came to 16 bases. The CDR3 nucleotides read TGTGCCAGCAGCTTAATCCCGGGGTCCTCTATCTACGAGCAGTACTTC. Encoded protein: CASSLIPGSSIYEQYF.

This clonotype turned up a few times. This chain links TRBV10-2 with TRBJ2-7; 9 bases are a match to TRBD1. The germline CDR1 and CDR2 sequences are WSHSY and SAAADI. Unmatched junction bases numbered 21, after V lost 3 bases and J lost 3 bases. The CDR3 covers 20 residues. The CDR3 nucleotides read TGCGCCAGCAGTGAACCCCTCGGGACAGGGCGAGGGTTGGGGGACTACGAGCAGTACTTC. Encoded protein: CASSEPLGTGRGLGDYEQYF.

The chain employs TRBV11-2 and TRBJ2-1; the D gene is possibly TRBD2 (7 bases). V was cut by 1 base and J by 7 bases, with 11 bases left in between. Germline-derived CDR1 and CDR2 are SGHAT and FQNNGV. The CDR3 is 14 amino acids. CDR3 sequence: CASSLVGGGNEQFF. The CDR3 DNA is TGTGCCAGCAGCTTAGTGGGAGGGGGAAATGAGCAGTTCTTC.

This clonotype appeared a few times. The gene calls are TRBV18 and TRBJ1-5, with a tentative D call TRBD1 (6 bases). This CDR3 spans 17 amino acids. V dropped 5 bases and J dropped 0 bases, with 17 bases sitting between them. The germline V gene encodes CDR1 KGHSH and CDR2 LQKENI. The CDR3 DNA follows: TGTGCCAGCTCATCCGAACAGGGACCAGATAGCAATCAGCCCCAGCATTTT. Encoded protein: CASSSEQGPDSNQPQHF.

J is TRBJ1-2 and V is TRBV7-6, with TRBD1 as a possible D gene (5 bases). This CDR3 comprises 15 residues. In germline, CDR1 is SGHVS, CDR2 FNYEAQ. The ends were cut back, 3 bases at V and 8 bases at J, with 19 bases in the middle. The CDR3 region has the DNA TGTGCCAGCAGCTTTGAAGACAGTCATCGGTTGGGCTACACCTTC. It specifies CASSFEDSHRLGYTF.

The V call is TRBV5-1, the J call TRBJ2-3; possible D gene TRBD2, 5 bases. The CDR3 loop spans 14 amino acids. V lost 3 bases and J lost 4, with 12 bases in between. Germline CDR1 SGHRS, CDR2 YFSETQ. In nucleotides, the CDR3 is TGCGCCAGCAGCTCTCTGACGGGGTCAGATACGCAGTATTTT. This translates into CASSSLTGSDTQYF.

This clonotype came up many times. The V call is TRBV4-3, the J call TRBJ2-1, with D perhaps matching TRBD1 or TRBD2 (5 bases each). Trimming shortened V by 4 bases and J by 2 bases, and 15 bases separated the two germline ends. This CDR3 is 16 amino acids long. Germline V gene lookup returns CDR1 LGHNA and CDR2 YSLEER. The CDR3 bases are TGCGCCAGCAGCCCTGACCGGGACGGAGCCTACAATGAGCAGTTCTTC. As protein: CASSPDRDGAYNEQFF.

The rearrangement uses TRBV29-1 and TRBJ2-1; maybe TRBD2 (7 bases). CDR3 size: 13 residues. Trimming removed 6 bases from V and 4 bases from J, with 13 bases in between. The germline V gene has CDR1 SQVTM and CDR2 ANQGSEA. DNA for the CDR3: TGCAGCGTGGTGGGGGGGGCTTACAATGAGCAGTTCTTC. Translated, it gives CSVVGGAYNEQFF.